The clone carrying this T cell receptor beta chain was seen only a few times. Its cognate antigen is unknown. This CDR3 is also generated by other DNA sequences in the sample. These data are taken from a study of cytomegalovirus exposure and HLA in healthy donors. Amplification used 60 Vbeta primers and 13 Jbeta primers. TCRdb's table, derived via immunoSEQ multiplex PCR, lists solely in-frame clones and lacks some. The profile shows roughly 150,000 clones, roughly three quarters of them singletons. Study outcomes and limitations: Productive rates of about 90% or about 30% were seen for most TCR beta V segments in an earlier analysis. Among the sequence variants, a highly shared cluster was likely an artifact of sequencing.

The receptor's source is a woman between 40 and 55 years old in good health and CMV-seronegative. The sequencing input was PBMCs.

This CDR3 is CASSLAGQGDEKLFF. As DNA, the CDR3 is TGCGCCAGCAGCTTGGCCGGACAGGGGGATGAAAAACTGTTTTTT. The rearrangement links TRBV5-1 to TRBJ1-4; 10 positions agree with TRBD1. The trim removed 0 bases at V and 6 bases at J, leaving 2 bases unmatched. The CDR3 has 15 residues. CDR1 is SGHRS and CDR2 is YFSETQ in the germline V gene.